The T cell receptor beta chain under discussion was sequenced for a study of OX40 agonist ivuxolimab in advanced cancers. The CDR3 has 15 residues. CDR1 and CDR2 (germline): SQVTM, ANQGSEA. Unmatched junction bases numbered 6, after V lost 5 bases and J lost 0 bases. The data were produced by immunoSEQ multiplex PCR, yet TCRdb's version contains in-frame clones alone and is incomplete. The table records some 45,000 clones, around nine tenths of them present only once. The sequencing here drew on CD4+ or CD8+ T cells sorted from blood, taken in a trial of the OX40 agonist ivuxolimab. The V gene is TRBV29-1, the J gene TRBJ2-1, with 8 bases identical to TRBD2. The clonotype originates from an adult with an advanced solid tumor such as melanoma, head and neck, liver or kidney cancer. The CDR3 DNA sequence: TGCAGCGTTCCCGGGGGGGTTAGCTCCTACAATGAGCAGTTCTTC. This encodes CSVPGGVSSYNEQFF.